The 26 T cell receptor beta chains listed next were all sequenced from one sample in a study of PD-1 and CTLA-4 blockade in melanoma. Profiled with immunoSEQ multiplex PCR; TCRdb holds only in-frame clones, not every one. The repertoire consists of about 21,000 clones, with 88% occurring once and the leading ten covering approximately 7.8%. The sample here was CD8+ T cells from peripheral blood, taken before anti-PD-1 treatment. These receptors all stem from a human donor with melanoma.

This clone was picked up a small number of times. The chain links TRBV15 to TRBJ1-5; 7 positions match TRBD1. The length of the CDR3 is 14 residues. CDR1 and CDR2 from the germline V gene are LNHNV and YYDKDF (reference sequence). With 4 bases clipped from V and 3 bases from J, the junction kept 3 bases outside the gene matches. The CDR3 loop is CATSTTGLNQPQHF. The CDR3 DNA follows: TGTGCCACCAGCACGACAGGGCTCAATCAGCCCCAGCATTTT. The variable domain in full, completed from reference TRBV15 and TRBJ1-5, reads DAMVIQNPRYQVTQFGKPVTLSCSQTLNHNVMYWYQQKSSQAPKLLFHYYDKDFNNEADTPDNFQSRRPNTSFCFLDIRSPGLGDTAMYLCATSTTGLNQPQHFGDGTRLSIL.

The chain employs TRBV18 and TRBJ1-1; D is uncertain. Between the trimmed V and J ends, which lost 3 bases and 4 bases, there was a span of 9 bases. This CDR3 contains 13 residues. Germline V gene data show CDR1 as KGHSH and CDR2 as LQKENI. CDR3 coding DNA: TGTGCCAGCTCACCGAGCGGGAGCACTGAAGCTTTCTTT. It codes for CASSPSGSTEAFF. Complete variable domain (other parts from reference TRBV18 and TRBJ1-1): NAGVMQNPRHLVRRRGQEARLRCSPMKGHSHVYWYRQLPEEGLKFMVYLQKENIIDESGMPKERFSAEFPKEGPSILRIQQVVRGDSAAYFCASSPSGSTEAFFGQGTRLTVV.

The chain combines TRBV13 with TRBJ2-7; 8 bases map to TRBD2. Germline CDR1 is PRHDT and CDR2 is FYEKMQ (reference sequence). This CDR3 spans 15 amino acids. J was trimmed by 2 bases and V by 3 bases; bases with no gene match: 6. The CDR3 nucleotides read TGTGCCAGCAGCTTTTCGACTAGCGACCCCTACGAGCAGTACTTC. It is translated as CASSFSTSDPYEQYF.

The chain joins TRBV5-1 to TRBJ2-5; 8 positions agree with TRBD2. CDR3 size: 16 residues. CDR1 and CDR2 from the germline V gene are SGHRS and YFSETQ. Germline trimming cut 0 bases from V and 0 bases from J; bases unmatched to any gene: 4. The CDR3 DNA sequence: TGCGCCAGCAGCTTGGAGGCGGGGGGCCACCAAGAGACCCAGTACTTC. Translated: CASSLEAGGHQETQYF.

Worth noting for this clone: The same CDR3 arises from other DNA sequences in this sample as well. V is TRBV4-3 and J is TRBJ2-2, with 10 nucleotides matching TRBD2. Losses at the gene ends were 0 bases for V and 3 bases for J; bases not matched to a gene: 1. There are 16 residues in the CDR3. Germline V gene sequence: CDR1 LGHNA, CDR2 YSLEER. DNA of the CDR3: TGCGCCAGCAGCCAAGATGGGACTAGCGACACCGGGGAGCTGTTTTTT. This codes for CASSQDGTSDTGELFF.

J is TRBJ2-2 and V is TRBV28, with D perhaps assigned TRBD1 or TRBD2 (7 bases each). The ends were cut back, 6 bases at V and 7 bases at J, with 15 bases in the middle. The germline V gene has CDR1 MDHEN and CDR2 SYDVKM. The CDR3 totals 14 residues. The CDR3 reads CASRGGGYSGELFF. CDR3 sequence (DNA): TGTGCCAGCAGGGGAGGGGGCTATAGCGGGGAGCTGTTTTTT.

The chain recombines TRBV27 with TRBJ1-1; D gene uncertain. Trimming shortened V by 2 bases and J by 1 base, and 5 bases separated the two germline ends. This CDR3 comprises 13 residues. CDR1 is MNHEY, CDR2 SMNVEV, per germline (reference sequence). For the CDR3, the DNA is TGTGCCAGCAGTTTAAGGGAGAACACTGAAGCTTTCTTT. Translated, it gives CASSLRENTEAFF.

This clone was seen more than once but under ten times. The chain combines TRBV30 with TRBJ1-3; D is uncertain. The V gene lost 6 bases and the J gene lost 3 bases, with 6 bases spanning the gap. The CDR3 totals 11 residues. CDR1 and CDR2 (germline): GTSNPN, SVGIG (reference sequence). CDR3 sequence reads: CACGSGNTIYF. DNA for the CDR3: TGTGCCTGTGGCAGTGGAAACACCATATATTTT.

The chain combines TRBV19 with TRBJ2-1, with D possibly matching TRBD2 (6 bases). The ends were cut back, 5 bases at V and 1 base at J, with 9 bases in the middle. Germline loops: CDR1 LNHDA, CDR2 SQIVND (reference sequence). This CDR3 spans 14 amino acids. This chain's CDR3 is CASSAGWSYNEQFF. CDR3 nucleotide sequence: TGTGCCAGTAGTGCGGGGTGGTCCTACAATGAGCAGTTCTTC.

The chain couples TRBV7-9 to TRBJ2-7; no definite D call. Germline CDR1 is SEHNR and CDR2 is FQNEAQ (reference sequence). This CDR3 is 13 amino acids long. Trimming stripped 4 bases from V and 3 bases from J, with 10 bases between. CDR3 protein: CASSSPSRYEQYF. Written as DNA, the CDR3 is TGTGCCAGCAGCTCTCCAAGCCGCTACGAGCAGTACTTC.

The chain employs TRBV6-1 and TRBJ1-4; no clear D gene. The CDR3 loop spans 16 amino acids. Germline V CDR1 and CDR2: MNHNS, SASEGT. V was pared by 1 base and J by 3 bases, with 12 bases between. In nucleotides, the CDR3 is TGTGCCAGCAGTGAAGTTAGAGGCGAACCTAATGAAAAACTGTTTTTT. Translating it yields CASSEVRGEPNEKLFF.

The V and J genes are TRBV6-2 or TRBV6-3 and TRBJ2-2; the D gene is possibly TRBD1 (6 bases). Germline V gives CDR1 MNHEY, CDR2 SVGEGT. The CDR3 is 16 residues long. With 2 bases removed from V and 6 bases from J, the gap between germline ends came to 16 bases. The CDR3 DNA is TGTGCCAGCAGTTACCTCGGGACATCCATCCCCGGGGAGCTGTTTTTT. It is translated as CASSYLGTSIPGELFF.

The chain has TRBV27 and TRBJ2-7, with TRBD2 matching over 14 bases. Germline-derived CDR1 and CDR2 are MNHEY and SMNVEV (reference sequence). CDR3 length: 15 residues. V dropped 5 bases and J dropped 7; count of bases not matched to a gene: 7. The CDR3 loop reads CASSPGLAGASEQYF. DNA for the CDR3: TGTGCCAGCAGTCCGGGACTAGCGGGGGCAAGTGAGCAGTACTTC.

This sequence joins TRBV4-2 and TRBJ2-7; tentatively, D is TRBD2 (6 bases). Germline values: CDR1 LGHNA, CDR2 YNFKEQ. V was cut by 3 bases and J by 2 bases, with 14 bases left in between. The CDR3 loop spans 15 amino acids. DNA for the CDR3: TGTGCCAGCAGCCAGACGCGGGACTTAGCCTACGAGCAGTACTTC. Translated: CASSQTRDLAYEQYF.

The CDR3 DNA is TGCGCCAGCAGCCCCGGAGAGGGAAACACTGAAGCTTTCTTT. This encodes CASSPGEGNTEAFF. The chain couples TRBV4-3 to TRBJ1-1; no definite D call. CDR3 size: 14 residues. Germline CDR1 is LGHNA and CDR2 is YSLEER. The V gene lost 4 bases and the J gene lost 2 bases, with 11 bases spanning the gap.

The sample holds a few counts of this clone. V and J are TRBV13 and TRBJ1-2; weak D call: TRBD1 (5 bases). Trimming took 1 base from V and 2 from J, leaving 8 bases between them. CDR1 and CDR2 from the germline V gene are PRHDT and FYEKMQ (reference sequence). There are 14 residues in the CDR3. The CDR3 DNA reads as TGTGCCAGCAGCTTAGAACAGGCCAACTATGGCTACACCTTC. This encodes CASSLEQANYGYTF. Full variable domain (remainder filled in from reference TRBV13 and TRBJ1-2): AAGVIQSPRHLIKEKRETATLKCYPIPRHDTVYWYQQGPGQDPQFLISFYEKMQSDKGSIPDRFSAQQFSDYHSELNMSSLELGDSALYFCASSLEQANYGYTFGSGTRLTVV.

This clone is large (0.1 to 1%). The chain couples TRBV5-8 to TRBJ1-1; no firm D call. Trimming took 4 bases from V and 1 from J, leaving 11 bases between them. CDR1 and CDR2 from the germline V gene are SGHTS and YDEGEE. The CDR3 extends over 14 amino acids. The CDR3 loop reads CASSESLPNTEAFF. In nucleotides, the CDR3 is TGTGCCAGCAGCGAATCGCTACCGAACACTGAAGCTTTCTTT.

The chain employs TRBV7-9 and TRBJ2-5; D may be TRBD1 (5 bases). The CDR3 spans 16 residues. V was pared by 5 bases and J by 2 bases, with 18 bases between. From germline, CDR1 is SEHNR and CDR2 FQNEAQ (reference sequence). CDR3 loop: CASSPPLPTEQETQYF. As DNA, the CDR3 is TGTGCCAGCAGCCCTCCCCTCCCGACAGAACAAGAGACCCAGTACTTC.

This chain connects TRBV29-1 to TRBJ2-5; weak D call: TRBD1 (5 bases). The CDR3 has 14 amino acids. The V gene's germline CDR1 is SQVTM and CDR2 ANQGSEA. Deletions cut 5 bases from V and 0 bases from J, with 13 bases between. Here the CDR3 reads CSVLPVRDQETQYF. CDR3 coding DNA: TGCAGCGTTCTTCCGGTCAGGGACCAAGAGACCCAGTACTTC.

V usage is TRBV3-1 (or the pseudogene TRBV3-2) and J usage is TRBJ1-2, with a tentative D call TRBD1 (5 bases). CDR1 is LGHDT and CDR2 is YNNKEL in the germline V gene (reference sequence). The V end was cut by 0 bases, the J end by 4 bases, with 9 bases between. CDR3 length equals 14 residues. CDR3 residues: CASSQERGGYGYTF. The CDR3 DNA follows: TGTGCCAGCAGCCAAGAACGGGGCGGCTATGGCTACACCTTC.

J is TRBJ1-5 and V is TRBV27; D is uncertain. This CDR3 spans 14 amino acids. The germline V and J ends were trimmed by 2 bases and 2 bases, with 7 bases remaining between them. Germline values: CDR1 MNHEY, CDR2 SMNVEV (reference sequence). In DNA form, the CDR3 reads TGTGCCAGCAGTTTAGAGGGTGGCAATCAGCCCCAGCATTTT. Translated, it gives CASSLEGGNQPQHF.

The chain combines TRBV23-1 with TRBJ1-1; D gene uncertain. Being an ORF, TRBV23-1 has a function that is uncertain. The V gene lost 8 bases and the J gene lost 8 bases, with 18 bases spanning the gap. CDR3 length: 13 residues. The CDR3 is CASALLLPREAFF. CDR3 nucleotide sequence: TGCGCCAGCGCCCTTCTCTTACCGCGAGAAGCTTTCTTT.

Note on this clone: Germline is not matched at one junction end, which may reflect a read error. The genes are TRBV7-8 and TRBJ2-7, with 12 nucleotides matching TRBD2. Germline CDR1 is SGHVS and CDR2 is FQNEAQ. This CDR3 is built from 15 residues. CDR3 bases: TGTGCCAGCAGCACCAGCCCGGGACTAGCGGGCGGAGGGCACTTC. Translation: CASSTSPGLAGGGHF.

CDR3: CASSEGGDLVGTEAFF. The CDR3 DNA is TGTGCCAGCAGTGAAGGGGGAGATCTGGTGGGCACTGAAGCTTTCTTT. J is TRBJ1-1 and V is TRBV6-1; the D is unclear. Per the germline V gene, CDR1 is MNHNS and CDR2 is SASEGT. The length of the CDR3 is 16 residues. V was cut by 1 base and J by 4 bases, with 16 bases left in between.

This rearrangement joins TRBV5-5 to TRBJ2-7; D perhaps matches TRBD2 (6 bases). Deletions cut 2 bases from V and 4 bases from J, with 10 bases between. CDR3 length: 13 residues. Germline CDR1 SGHKS, CDR2 YYEKEE (reference sequence). The CDR3 loop reads CASSLGTEYEQYF. The CDR3 region has the DNA TGTGCCAGCAGCTTAGGGACTGAATACGAGCAGTACTTC.

This clone was counted a single time. The chain has TRBV10-3 and TRBJ1-3; D not resolved. V shed 7 bases and J shed 0 bases, with 13 bases lying between them. This CDR3 is built from 15 residues. CDR1 and CDR2 (germline): ENHRY, SYGVKD. This CDR3 reads CAIKSDGSSGNTIYF. In nucleotides, the CDR3 is TGTGCCATCAAATCGGACGGGTCCTCTGGAAACACCATATATTTT.